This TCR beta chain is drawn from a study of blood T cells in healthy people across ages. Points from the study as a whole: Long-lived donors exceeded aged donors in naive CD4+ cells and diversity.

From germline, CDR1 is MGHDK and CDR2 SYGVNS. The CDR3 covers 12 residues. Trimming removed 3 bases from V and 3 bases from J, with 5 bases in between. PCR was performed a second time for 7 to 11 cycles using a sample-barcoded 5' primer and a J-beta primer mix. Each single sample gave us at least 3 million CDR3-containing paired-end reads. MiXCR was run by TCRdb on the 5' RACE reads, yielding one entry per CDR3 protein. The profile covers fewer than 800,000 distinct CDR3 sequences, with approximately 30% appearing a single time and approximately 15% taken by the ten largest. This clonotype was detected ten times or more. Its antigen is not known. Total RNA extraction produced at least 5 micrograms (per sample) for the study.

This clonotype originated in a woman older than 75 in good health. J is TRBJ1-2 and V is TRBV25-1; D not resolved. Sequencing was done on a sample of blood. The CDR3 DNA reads TGTGCCAGCAGTGACCAGTACTATGGCTACACCTTC. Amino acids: CASSDQYYGYTF.